The entry below describes one TCR beta chain. In this sample, this clonotype turned up a few times. No cognate antigen has been identified for it. Per-base quality was not reported, and no clone a single base away is much larger than it. Counted from cysteine to phenylalanine, this CDR3 has 14 amino acids. The entry retains the CDR3 DNA only, 42 bases that are in frame from base 1. CDR1 and CDR2 are read off the germline V gene as SGHRS and YFSETQ. The V and J ends are trimmed by 8 bases and 0 bases, leaving 9 bases between them. This sample is drawn from a study of blood T cells in healthy people across ages (dated by TCRdb to 2015 to 2017). Regarding the research as a whole: In model experiments, template switching captured roughly one uniquely barcoded TCR beta cDNA molecule for every two T cells. Using deep sequencing normalized with unique cDNA molecular identifiers, the study measured how TCR beta repertoire diversity changes with age. To avoid experimental bias, donors of different ages were spread randomly across the sequencing lanes. Using the same blood draw, the study looked at two additional independent replicas of 1 million unique cDNA reads for two donors, one aged 18 to 30 and the other aged 80 or older. Donors were grouped into four age groups: young (average roughly 17 years), middle-aged (39), aged (approximately 67) and long-lived (approximately 81). Broad study findings and their caveats: Compared with the aged group, the long-lived group had more naive CD4+ T cells, fewer expanded clones and increased TCR diversity, a pattern suggesting age selection. Observed TCR beta diversity correlated strongly with the percentage of naive T cells measured by flow cytometry. Since profiling was done on bulk unsorted PBMCs, naive and antigen-experienced compartments could not be conclusively compared. Because the CMV infection status of the donors was unknown, age-related changes in expanded clonotypes may potentially have been confounded. Estimates of total diversity based on one million sequenced T cells were considered lower bounds and underestimates. Observed TCR beta diversity per million T cells fell roughly linearly with age, and a significant reduction was already apparent by age around 39.

The library was made by 5' RACE. The sequencer listed for this sample is Illumina HiSeq 2500. A second PCR of about 7 to 12 cycles was performed with a sample-barcoded 5' primer and a J-beta primer mix. Each TCR beta cDNA molecule received a unique molecular identifier from a template-switch 5' adaptor carrying 12 random nucleotides. At least 2.5 million CDR3-containing paired-end reads were obtained from each sample. All of the RNA was converted into first-strand cDNA using the Mint cDNA synthesis kit, with a TRBC-specific oligonucleotide serving as the primer. After uracil-DNA glycosylase treatment, a first 18-cycle PCR used universal primers M1SS and BC2_uni_R on all cDNA. In the authors' own workflow: For normalization, 1 million high-quality reads, each with a distinct molecular identifier, were randomly selected from each sample. Instead of being binned into consensus sequences, reads that shared molecular identifiers were thrown out. CDR3 identification, clonotype clustering and error correction used MiTCR with a Q25 quality threshold and the strictest error-elimination algorithm. A nonparametric unseen species model with Euler transformation was used to estimate lower-bound total TCR beta diversity. TCRdb itself trimmed the public reads at Q25 with fastp, ran MiXCR and retained productive beta chains. When rows share a CDR3 protein, they turn into one entry using the most common DNA and genes. In this record, the V and J calls reflect TCRdb's handling and not the investigators' own analysis. The sample table lists over a million distinct CDR3 sequences, roughly 43% of them with a count of one. The ten top clones hold about 4.1% of the sample.

The approximately 39 donors, aged about 6 to 95 years, were systemically healthy Caucasian individuals from Russia. Each donor gave about 9.7 milliliters of peripheral blood, drawn into EDTA-treated Vacutainer tubes. Ficoll-Paque density-gradient centrifugation was used to isolate PBMCs, with at least 7 million per sample. Trizol reagent was used to extract total RNA from the PBMCs, yielding at least 5.5 micrograms per sample. The percentages of naive CD45RAhigh/CD27high T cells were determined by flow cytometry on a PBMC aliquot from every donor. The sample was blood. In this chain, TRBV5-1 is recombined with TRBJ2-6; no D gene call is confident. This receptor was obtained from a woman in her late teens or twenties in good health. The DNA sequence reads TGCGCCAGTCACGAATTCTCTGGGGCCAACGTCCTGACTTTC. It codes for CASHEFSGANVLTF. Outside the CDR3, residues come from the reference TRBV5-1 and TRBJ2-6 proteins, so the full variable domain is: KAGVTQTPRYLIKTRGQQVTLSCSPISGHRSVSWYQQTPGQGLQFLFEYFSETQRNKGNFPGRFSGRQFSNSRSEMNVSTLELGDSALYLCASHEFSGANVLTFGAGSRLTVL.